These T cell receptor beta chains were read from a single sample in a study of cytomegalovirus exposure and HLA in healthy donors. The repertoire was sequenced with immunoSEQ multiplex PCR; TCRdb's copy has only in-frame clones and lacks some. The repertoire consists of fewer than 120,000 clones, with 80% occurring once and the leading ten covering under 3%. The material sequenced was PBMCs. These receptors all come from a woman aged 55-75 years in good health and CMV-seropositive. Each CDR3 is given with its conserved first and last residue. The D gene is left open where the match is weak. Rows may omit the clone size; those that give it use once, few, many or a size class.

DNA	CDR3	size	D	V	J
TGTGCCAGCAGTGTAATTAAGCGGGAGGACATTTACGAGCAGTACTTC	CASSVIKREDIYEQYF	.	TRBD2	TRBV6-1	TRBJ2-7
TGTGCCAGCTCACCACGGTGGGGCGTAGATACGCAGTATTTT	CASSPRWGVDTQYF	.	.	TRBV18	TRBJ2-3
TGTGCCAGCAGCGACACGCCGGAGAACACTGAAGCTTTCTTT	CASSDTPENTEAFF	.	.	TRBV7-9	TRBJ1-1
TGTGCCAGCAACCTAAAAGACAGGAGCTATGGCTACACCTTC	CASNLKDRSYGYTF	.	.	TRBV6-4	TRBJ1-2
TGCGCCAGCAGCTCGAGTCCTACAGGGACCTCTGGAAACACCATATATTTT	CASSSSPTGTSGNTIYF	.	.	TRBV5-1	TRBJ1-3
TGTGCCAGCACCGATAGCGTGAGACCCTACAATGAGCAGTTCTTC	CASTDSVRPYNEQFF	.	.	TRBV6-6	TRBJ2-1
TGTGCCAGCAGTGAGACAGGGGGCGGCGAGCAGTACTTC	CASSETGGGEQYF	.	TRBD1	TRBV6-4	TRBJ2-7
TGTGCCAGCAGCTTAGAGGGGACAGGGTACCCTGAAGCTTTCTTT	CASSLEGTGYPEAFF	many	TRBD1	TRBV7-2	TRBJ1-1
TGTGCCAGCAGCTTGACAGGCCTCGTTTTGAATCAGCCCCAGCATTTT	CASSLTGLVLNQPQHF	once	.	TRBV5-6	TRBJ1-5
TGCGCCAGCAGCCAAACTAGCGCCTCTTACTCGAACACCGGGGAGCTGTTTTTT	CASSQTSASYSNTGELFF	once	TRBD2	TRBV5-1	TRBJ2-2
TGTGCCTGGAGTGGGGGACAGGGGCGCAAAAAACGCTCCTACAATGAGCAGTTCTTC	CAWSGGQGRKKRSYNEQFF	few	TRBD1	TRBV30	TRBJ2-1
TGTGCCATCAGTGACGCAGGGGGGTTCAACGAGCAGTACTTC	CAISDAGGFNEQYF	few	.	TRBV10-3	TRBJ2-7
TGTGCCAGCAGCGTTCGTCCGGGAGTGGATACGCAGTATTTT	CASSVRPGVDTQYF	.	.	TRBV9	TRBJ2-3
TGTGCCAGCAGCTCTAGGACTACCGTAAGATCCTACGAGCAGTACTTC	CASSSRTTVRSYEQYF	.	.	TRBV7-2	TRBJ2-7
TGTGCCAGCAGCGTAGTAGGGGACAGCTACGAGCAGTACTTC	CASSVVGDSYEQYF	once	TRBD1	TRBV9	TRBJ2-7
TGCGCCAGCAGTTTCAGCGGGTCGCCAGGTACCGGGGAGCTGTTTTTT	CASSFSGSPGTGELFF	.	.	TRBV5-1	TRBJ2-2
TGTGCCAGCAGTAAGGGGACAGGGGGGAACACTGAAGCTTTCTTT	CASSKGTGGNTEAFF	.	TRBD1	TRBV6-6	TRBJ1-1
TGTGCCAGCAGTTTATGGGGGGAGGGCCGGTACAATGAGCAGTTCTTC	CASSLWGEGRYNEQFF	.	TRBD2	TRBV28	TRBJ2-1
TGTGCCAGCAGCCCCGGGACAGCCTTTAGCAATCAGCCCCAGCATTTT	CASSPGTAFSNQPQHF	.	TRBD1	TRBV7-6	TRBJ1-5
TGTGCCAGCAGTTTATCCGGGAAGAGCACTGAAGCTTTCTTT	CASSLSGKSTEAFF	.	.	TRBV27	TRBJ1-1
TGTGCCAGCGATTCTATAGCGGGAGTGGGAGATACGCAGTATTTT	CASDSIAGVGDTQYF	.	TRBD2	TRBV7-9	TRBJ2-3
TGTGCCAGCAGCGTAGACAGGGGACAGCTCACAGATACGCAGTATTTT	CASSVDRGQLTDTQYF	.	TRBD1	TRBV9	TRBJ2-3
TGTGCCAGCAGAACGGGACAGGGGAGCTCCTACGAGCAGTACTTC	CASRTGQGSSYEQYF	once	TRBD1	TRBV6-6	TRBJ2-7